The T cell receptor (beta chain) described here comes from a study of T-cell memory formation after mild COVID-19. TCRdb passed the 5' RACE reads through MiXCR, listing each CDR3 protein once. This sample has approximately 390,000 distinct CDR3 sequences; 16% occur once, and the top ten carry roughly 21%. Trimming left V 4 bases short and J 3 bases short, with 10 bases between. Germline CDR1 reads SGHRS; CDR2 reads YFSETQ. The CDR3 totals 13 residues. The rearrangement uses TRBV5-1 and TRBJ2-5, with D tentatively TRBD1 (5 bases). The sequencing input was PBMCs or a T cell subset sorted from them (not recorded which). The clonotype originates from a man between 18 and 29 years old who had mild COVID-19 (a few samples of this study predate the infection). Cell type and time point are not known. CDR3 coding DNA: TGCGCCAGCAGCCTACTGACAGAAGAGACCCAGTACTTC. Its translation is CASSLLTEETQYF.